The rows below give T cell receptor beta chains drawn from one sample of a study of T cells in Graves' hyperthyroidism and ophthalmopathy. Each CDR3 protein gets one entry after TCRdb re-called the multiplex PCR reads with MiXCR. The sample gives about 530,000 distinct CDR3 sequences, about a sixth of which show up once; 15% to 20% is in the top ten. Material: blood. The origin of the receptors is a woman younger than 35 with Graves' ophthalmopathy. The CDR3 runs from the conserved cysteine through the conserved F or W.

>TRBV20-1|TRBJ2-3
CSAPSGGTDTQYF
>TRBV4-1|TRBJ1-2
CASSQEGRAGYGYTF
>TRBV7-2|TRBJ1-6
CASSTRDRGYNSPLHF
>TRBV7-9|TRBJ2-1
CASSLASISYNEQFF
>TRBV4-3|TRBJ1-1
CASSQGVNENTEAFF
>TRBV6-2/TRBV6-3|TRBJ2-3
CASSYRTGGGTDTQYF
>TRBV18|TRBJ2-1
CASSPSSGTAHDEQFF
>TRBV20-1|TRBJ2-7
CSARAELAGRPYEQYF
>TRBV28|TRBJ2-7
CASSPAGDYFSYEQYF
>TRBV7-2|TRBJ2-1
CASSSYDRYNEQFF
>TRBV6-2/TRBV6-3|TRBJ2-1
CASSGGTSGVGEQFF
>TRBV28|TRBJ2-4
CASSDSARGAKNIQYF
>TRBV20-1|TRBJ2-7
CSALGGRTYEQYF
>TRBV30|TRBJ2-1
CAWSDPLAGEQFF
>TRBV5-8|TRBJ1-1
CASSLDREGMNTEAFF
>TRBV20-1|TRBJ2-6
CSAREGAAGANVLTF
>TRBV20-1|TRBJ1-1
CSAPDTGTEAFF
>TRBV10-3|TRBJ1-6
CAISSGPSDNSPLHF
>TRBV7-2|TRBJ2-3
CASSPGGGPTDTQYF
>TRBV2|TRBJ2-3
CASSVEASGGAGADTQYF
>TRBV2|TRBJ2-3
CASRDRGQGTDTQYF
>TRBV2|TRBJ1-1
CASSGGRYEAFF
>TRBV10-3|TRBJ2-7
CAISERDEQYF
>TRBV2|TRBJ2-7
CASSERGARREQYF
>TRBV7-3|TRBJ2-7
CASSPRDRETF
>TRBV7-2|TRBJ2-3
CASSSEGAVIGTDTQYF
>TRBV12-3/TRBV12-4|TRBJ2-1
CASSLPRDEQFF
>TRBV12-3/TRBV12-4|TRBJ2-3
CASSLSTSGSTDTQYF
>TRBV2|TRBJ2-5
CASQKGETQYF
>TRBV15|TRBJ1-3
CATTSRRALAGNTIYF